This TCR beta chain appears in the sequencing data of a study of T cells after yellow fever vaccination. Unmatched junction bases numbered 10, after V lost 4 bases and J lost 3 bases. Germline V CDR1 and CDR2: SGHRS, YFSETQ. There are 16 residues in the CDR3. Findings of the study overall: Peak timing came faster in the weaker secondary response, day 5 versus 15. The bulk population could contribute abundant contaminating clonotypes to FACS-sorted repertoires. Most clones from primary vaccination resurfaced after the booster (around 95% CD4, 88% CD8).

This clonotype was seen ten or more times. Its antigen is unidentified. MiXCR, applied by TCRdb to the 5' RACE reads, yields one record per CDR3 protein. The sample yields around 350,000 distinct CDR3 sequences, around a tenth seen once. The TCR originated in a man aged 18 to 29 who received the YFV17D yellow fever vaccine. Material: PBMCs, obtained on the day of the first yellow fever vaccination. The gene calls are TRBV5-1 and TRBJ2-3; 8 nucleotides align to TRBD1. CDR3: CASSRTTGVVTDTQYF. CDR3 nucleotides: TGCGCCAGCAGCCGAACGACAGGGGTTGTGACAGATACGCAGTATTTT.